This T cell receptor (beta chain) emerged from a study of OX40 agonist ivuxolimab in advanced cancers. As for the study in general: Of the patients, three showed partial responses, one with hepatocellular carcinoma and two with cutaneous melanoma. Regarding the study as a whole: Undetermined was the antigen specificity of the expanded peripheral T cells.

About this clone: What it binds is unknown.

TCRdb's table, derived via immunoSEQ multiplex PCR, lists solely in-frame clones and lacks some. The sample carries approximately 87,000 clones, under 95% recorded once. This TCR derives from an adult with an advanced solid tumor such as melanoma, head and neck, liver or kidney cancer. Specimen: CD4+ or CD8+ T cells sorted from blood, collected in a trial of the OX40 agonist ivuxolimab.

DNA for the CDR3: TGCGCCAGCAGCTTGTCAGGGACAGGGGTGGATACGCAGTATTTT. Translating gives CASSLSGTGVDTQYF. This rearrangement joins TRBV5-1 to TRBJ2-3; 10 bases match TRBD1. Germline loops: CDR1 SGHRS, CDR2 YFSETQ. The CDR3 runs 15 residues. V shed 1 base, J shed 6 bases, and the junction held 5 bases outside the gene matches.